This T cell receptor beta chain was captured by sequencing in a study of CD8 T cells in ankylosing spondylitis. TCRdb used MiXCR to reprocess the 5' RACE reads, holding one entry per CDR3 protein. The sample includes about 540,000 distinct CDR3 sequences, approximately 11% of them seen just once. General study results and limits: Within ankylosing spondylitis blood, a TCR beta motif made up of roughly eight highly homologous variants appeared to be characteristic. Clones that were linked to disease were CD8+ and were relatively rare in peripheral blood.

This clonotype appeared a few times. Its antigen remains unknown. The sequenced sample consisted of blood, either unsorted or a sorted T cell fraction (not recorded which). This sequence was found in a male donor with ankylosing spondylitis.

The CDR3 sequence: CASVEATRTGNTIYF. Here the CDR3 DNA reads TGTGCCAGCGTAGAGGCCACGCGAACTGGAAACACCATATATTTT. The chain couples TRBV6-1 to TRBJ1-3; the D is unclear. The V and J ends lost 8 bases and 2 bases respectively, with 16 bases between them. The germline V gene encodes CDR1 MNHNS and CDR2 SASEGT. The CDR3 runs 15 residues.